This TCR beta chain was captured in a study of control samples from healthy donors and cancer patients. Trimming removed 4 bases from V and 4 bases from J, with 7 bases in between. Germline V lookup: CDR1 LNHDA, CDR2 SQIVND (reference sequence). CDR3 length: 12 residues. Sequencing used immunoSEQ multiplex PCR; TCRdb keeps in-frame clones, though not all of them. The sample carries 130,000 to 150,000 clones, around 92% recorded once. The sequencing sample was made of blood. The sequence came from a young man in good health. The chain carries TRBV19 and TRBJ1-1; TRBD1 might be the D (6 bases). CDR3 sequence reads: CASSTGATEAFF. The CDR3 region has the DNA TGTGCCAGTAGTACGGGGGCCACTGAAGCTTTCTTT.